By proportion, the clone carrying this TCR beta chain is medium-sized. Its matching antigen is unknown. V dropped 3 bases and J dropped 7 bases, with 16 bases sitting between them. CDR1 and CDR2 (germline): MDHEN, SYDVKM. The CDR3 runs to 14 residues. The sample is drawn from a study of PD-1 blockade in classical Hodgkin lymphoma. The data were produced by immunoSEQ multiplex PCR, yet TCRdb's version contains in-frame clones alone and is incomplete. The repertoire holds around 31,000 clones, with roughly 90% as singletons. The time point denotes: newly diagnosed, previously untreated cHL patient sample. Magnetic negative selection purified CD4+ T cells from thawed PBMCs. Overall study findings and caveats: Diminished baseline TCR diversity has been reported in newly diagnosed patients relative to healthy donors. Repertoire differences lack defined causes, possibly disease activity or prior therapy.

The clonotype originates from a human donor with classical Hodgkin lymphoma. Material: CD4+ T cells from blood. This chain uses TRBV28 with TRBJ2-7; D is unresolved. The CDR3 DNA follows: TGTGCCAGCAGTTTGTCGACCCGTAGGTGGGAGCAGTACTTC. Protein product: CASSLSTRRWEQYF.